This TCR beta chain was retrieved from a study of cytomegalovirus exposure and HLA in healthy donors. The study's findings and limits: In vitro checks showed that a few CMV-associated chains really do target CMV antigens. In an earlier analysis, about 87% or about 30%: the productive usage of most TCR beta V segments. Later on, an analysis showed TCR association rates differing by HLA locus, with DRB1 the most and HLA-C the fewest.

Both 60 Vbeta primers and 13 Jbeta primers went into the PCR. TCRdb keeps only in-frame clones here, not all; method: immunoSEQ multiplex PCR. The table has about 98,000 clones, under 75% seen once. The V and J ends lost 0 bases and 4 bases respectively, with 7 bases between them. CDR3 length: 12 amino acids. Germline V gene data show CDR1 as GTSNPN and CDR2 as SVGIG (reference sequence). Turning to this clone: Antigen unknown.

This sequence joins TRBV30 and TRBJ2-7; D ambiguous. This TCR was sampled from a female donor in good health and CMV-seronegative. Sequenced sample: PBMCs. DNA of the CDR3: TGTGCCTGGAGTGTACATGAATACGAGCAGTACTTC. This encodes CAWSVHEYEQYF.